A selection of T cell receptor beta chains follows, all from one sample in a study of cytomegalovirus exposure and HLA in healthy donors. Sequencing was performed with immunoSEQ multiplex PCR; in TCRdb, only in-frame clones are kept and a portion is missing. The sample has about 180,000 clones; 75% to 85% are singletons. Sequencing was carried out using PBMCs. The receptors derive from a man aged 18 to 29 in good health and CMV-seronegative. CDR3s include the opening cysteine and the closing phenylalanine or tryptophan. A D gene is named only where the DNA matches it firmly. Size is omitted from some rows. Given values are once, few, many or a class for expanded clones.

TRBJ2-7 TRBV6-6 few TRBD2 TGTGCCAGCAGTTACACGGGAGGATACGAGCAGTACTTC CASSYTGGYEQYF
TRBJ2-1 TRBV7-3 - TRBD2 TGTGCCAGCAGCTGGACTAGCGGGAGAAGCAATGAGCAGTTCTTC CASSWTSGRSNEQFF
TRBJ1-4 TRBV7-2 - - TGTGCCAGCAGCTTAGCGGGGCAAGGGGGTGAAAAACTGTTTTTT CASSLAGQGGEKLFF
TRBJ2-2 TRBV28 - - TGTGCCAGCAGTTTAGCGGGGCAGCCGAACACCGGGGAGCTGTTTTTT CASSLAGQPNTGELFF
TRBJ1-2 TRBV28 - - TGTGCCAGCAGTCCCCAGGGGACCTATGGCTACACCTTC CASSPQGTYGYTF
TRBJ1-3 TRBV6-1 - - TGTGCCACGACTACCATCCGAGGGTCTGGAAACACCATATATTTT CATTTIRGSGNTIYF
TRBJ1-2 TRBV5-1 - TRBD1 TGCGCCAGCAGCTCCGAGCCTGTGACAGGGAAGGCCACCTTC CASSSEPVTGKATF
TRBJ1-1 TRBV7-6 - TRBD1 TGTGCCAGCAGCCGACTGGCAGGGGGCCTCGACAAGAACACTGAAGCTTTCTTT CASSRLAGGLDKNTEAFF
TRBJ2-4 TRBV11-2 - - TGTGCCAGCAGCTTCGAGGGTGTTTCGAACATTCAGTACTTC CASSFEGVSNIQYF
TRBJ2-1 TRBV9 - TRBD2 TGTGCCAGCAGCTTCGGGACTAGCGGGAGCATCGCCTACAATGAGCAGTTCTTC CASSFGTSGSIAYNEQFF
TRBJ1-6 TRBV27 - - TGTGCCAGCAGTTTAGGTGTGGCTTCACCCCTCCACTTT CASSLGVASPLHF